A selection of T cell receptor beta chains follows, all from one sample in a study of T cells in Graves' hyperthyroidism and ophthalmopathy. TCRdb reprocessed the multiplex PCR reads with MiXCR, giving one entry per CDR3 protein. Of about 560,000 distinct CDR3 sequences in the sample, approximately 15% are singletons; the top ten hold about 17%. Sequenced input: blood. These receptors were taken from a woman younger than 35 with Graves' hyperthyroidism. Both conserved end residues are part of each CDR3. A D gene is named only where the DNA matches it firmly. Expanded clones get a size class; other rows say once, few or many, or leave the size out.

V: TRBV11-3
J: TRBJ2-5
D: -
size: -
length: 21
CDR3: CASSLPYLPGDSHPFQETQYF
DNA: TGTGCCAGCAGCTTACCTTATCTACCTGGGGACTCCCATCCCTTCCAAGAGACCCAGTACTTC

V: TRBV18
J: TRBJ1-5
D: -
size: few
length: 13
CDR3: CASSPHSNQPQHF
DNA: TGTGCCAGCTCACCTCATAGCAATCAGCCCCAGCATTTT

V: TRBV7-2
J: TRBJ2-5
D: TRBD1
size: many
length: 14
CDR3: CASSLGGTEETQYF
DNA: TGTGCCAGCAGCTTAGGTGGGACAGAAGAGACCCAGTACTTC

V: TRBV28
J: TRBJ2-7
D: TRBD2
size: -
length: 15
CDR3: CASSPGWAGAPEQYF
DNA: TGTGCCAGCAGCCCCGGCTGGGCGGGAGCCCCCGAGCAGTACTTC

V: TRBV6-2/TRBV6-3
J: TRBJ1-1
D: -
size: many
length: 11
CDR3: CASSTVDEAFF
DNA: TGTGCCAGCAGTACGGTGGATGAAGCTTTCTTT

V: TRBV9
J: TRBJ2-7
D: -
size: -
length: 15
CDR3: CASSVERGPPGEQYF
DNA: TGTGCCAGCAGCGTAGAGAGGGGTCCTCCTGGCGAGCAGTACTTC

V: TRBV3-1
J: TRBJ2-1
D: -
size: many
length: 15
CDR3: CASSPDKNPYNEQFF
DNA: TGTGCCAGCAGCCCGGACAAAAACCCCTACAATGAGCAGTTCTTC

V: TRBV10-2
J: TRBJ1-4
D: -
size: few
length: 12
CDR3: CASSEGEFQLFF
DNA: TGCGCCAGCAGTGAGGGCGAATTCCAACTGTTTTTT

V: TRBV29-1
J: TRBJ1-1
D: -
size: many
length: 14
CDR3: CSVERSVTYTEAFF
DNA: TGCAGCGTTGAAAGATCGGTCACCTACACTGAAGCTTTCTTT

V: TRBV12-3/TRBV12-4
J: TRBJ1-2
D: -
size: many
length: 17
CDR3: CASTPGTTPMPEYGYTF
DNA: TGTGCCAGCACCCCCGGGACAACACCTATGCCCGAATATGGCTACACCTTC

V: TRBV4-1
J: TRBJ2-7
D: -
size: many
length: 15
CDR3: CASSQEGQGIYEQYF
DNA: TGCGCCAGCAGCCAAGAGGGGCAGGGGATCTACGAGCAGTACTTC

V: TRBV4-1
J: TRBJ2-3
D: TRBD2
size: few
length: 18
CDR3: CASSQALAGGWCTDTQYF
DNA: TGCGCCAGCAGCCAAGCCCTAGCGGGGGGGTGGTGCACAGATACGCAGTATTTT

V: TRBV9
J: TRBJ1-3
D: -
size: -
length: 15
CDR3: CASSARQSSGNTIYF
DNA: TGTGCCAGCAGCGCAAGACAGAGCTCTGGAAACACCATATATTTT

V: TRBV6-1
J: TRBJ1-2
D: -
size: few
length: 12
CDR3: CASTPSSYGYTF
DNA: TGTGCCAGCACCCCCTCGTCCTATGGCTACACCTTC

V: TRBV15
J: TRBJ2-7
D: -
size: -
length: 11
CDR3: CATSRGYAQYF
DNA: TGTGCCACCAGCAGAGGGTATGCGCAGTACTTC

V: TRBV20-1
J: TRBJ2-5
D: -
size: many
length: 13
CDR3: CSAIGLGEETQYF
DNA: TGCAGTGCTATCGGTCTTGGGGAAGAGACCCAGTACTTC

V: TRBV2
J: TRBJ2-1
D: TRBD1
size: many
length: 17
CDR3: CASPRRIPGQSYNEQFF
DNA: TGTGCCAGCCCCAGACGAATCCCGGGACAGAGCTACAATGAGCAGTTCTTC

V: TRBV12-3/TRBV12-4
J: TRBJ1-1
D: -
size: few
length: 13
CDR3: CASRSPGDEEAFF
DNA: TGTGCCAGCAGGTCCCCAGGGGACGAGGAAGCTTTCTTT

V: TRBV10-3
J: TRBJ2-1
D: TRBD2
size: many
length: 16
CDR3: CAIRTSGGSSYNEQFF
DNA: TGTGCCATCAGGACTAGCGGGGGTTCCTCCTACAATGAGCAGTTCTTC

V: TRBV2
J: TRBJ2-5
D: TRBD1
size: few
length: 16
CDR3: CASTRQGPELQETQYF
DNA: TGTGCCAGCACCCGACAGGGGCCTGAACTCCAAGAGACCCAGTACTTC

V: TRBV20-1
J: TRBJ2-7
D: TRBD1
size: many
length: 12
CDR3: CSATTGAYEQYF
DNA: TGCAGTGCTACAACAGGGGCCTACGAGCAGTACTTC

V: TRBV6-1
J: TRBJ2-6
D: TRBD2
size: few
length: 16
CDR3: CASSKAGGPGANVLTF
DNA: TGTGCCAGCAGCAAAGCGGGGGGCCCTGGGGCCAACGTCCTGACTTTC

V: TRBV12-3/TRBV12-4
J: TRBJ1-5
D: -
size: -
length: 11
CDR3: CASSTNYLQHF
DNA: TGTGCCAGCAGCACTAATTACCTACAGCATTTT

V: TRBV12-3/TRBV12-4
J: TRBJ2-2
D: -
size: -
length: 12
CDR3: CASVPNTGELFF
DNA: TGTGCCAGCGTGCCGAACACCGGGGAGCTGTTTTTT

V: TRBV18
J: TRBJ2-7
D: -
size: few
length: 15
CDR3: CASSPRDWGENEQYF
DNA: TGTGCCAGCTCACCACGGGACTGGGGGGAGAACGAGCAGTACTTC

V: TRBV12-3/TRBV12-4
J: TRBJ2-2
D: -
size: -
length: 13
CDR3: CASTQEDTGELFF
DNA: TGTGCCAGCACCCAGGAAGACACCGGGGAGCTGTTTTTT

V: TRBV5-4
J: TRBJ1-1
D: -
size: -
length: 13
CDR3: CASSQDTNTEAFF
DNA: TGTGCCAGCAGTCAAGACACGAACACTGAAGCTTTCTTT

V: TRBV7-2
J: TRBJ2-5
D: TRBD2
size: many
length: 15
CDR3: CASSSTSGRGETQYF
DNA: TGTGCCAGCAGCTCCACTAGCGGCAGAGGAGAGACCCAGTACTTC

V: TRBV2
J: TRBJ2-7
D: -
size: -
length: 14
CDR3: CASYKGGKIYEQYF
DNA: TGTGCCAGCTACAAAGGCGGGAAGATCTACGAGCAGTACTTC

V: TRBV6-9
J: TRBJ2-1
D: -
size: few
length: 15
CDR3: CASSYSITEINEQFF
DNA: TGTGCCAGCAGTTATTCGATAACAGAGATCAATGAGCAGTTCTTC

V: TRBV3-1
J: TRBJ2-5
D: -
size: few
length: 14
CDR3: CASSPSGGGKTQYF
DNA: TGTGCCAGCAGCCCCTCGGGGGGCGGGAAGACCCAGTACTTC

V: TRBV12-3/TRBV12-4
J: TRBJ1-5
D: -
size: -
length: 15
CDR3: CASSFSGIGNQPQHF
DNA: TGTGCCAGCAGTTTTTCAGGGATTGGCAATCAGCCCCAGCATTTT

V: TRBV6-1
J: TRBJ2-4
D: -
size: -
length: 18
CDR3: CASSEKGWSEIAKNIQYF
DNA: TGTGCCAGCAGTGAAAAGGGGTGGAGCGAAATCGCCAAAAACATTCAGTACTTC

V: TRBV11-2
J: TRBJ1-3
D: TRBD1
size: few
length: 15
CDR3: CASSFTGGDGNTIYF
DNA: TGTGCCAGCAGCTTTACAGGGGGCGATGGAAACACCATATATTTT

V: TRBV28
J: TRBJ1-5
D: TRBD1
size: many
length: 19
CDR3: CASRFYSILGDRGNQPQHF
DNA: TGTGCCAGCAGGTTTTATTCAATTTTAGGGGACAGAGGAAATCAGCCCCAGCATTTT

V: TRBV19
J: TRBJ2-1
D: TRBD2
size: few
length: 15
CDR3: CASSIRTSGFNEQFF
DNA: TGTGCCAGTAGTATTCGGACTAGCGGGTTCAATGAGCAGTTCTTC

V: TRBV27
J: TRBJ2-1
D: TRBD2
size: -
length: 17
CDR3: CASSLKTQAGGFHEQFF
DNA: TGTGCCAGCAGTTTAAAGACACAAGCGGGGGGTTTTCATGAGCAGTTCTTC

V: TRBV6-6
J: TRBJ2-3
D: -
size: -
length: 15
CDR3: CASSYSSVFTDTQYF
DNA: TGTGCCAGCAGTTACTCGAGTGTCTTCACAGATACGCAGTATTTT

V: TRBV12-3/TRBV12-4
J: TRBJ2-2
D: TRBD2
size: many
length: 20
CDR3: CASSSRLILTSGRNTGELFF
DNA: TGTGCCAGCAGTTCCCGACTCATCTTGACTAGCGGGCGTAACACCGGGGAGCTGTTTTTT

V: TRBV12-3/TRBV12-4
J: TRBJ2-7
D: -
size: -
length: 14
CDR3: CASSLGRAPYEQYF
DNA: TGTGCCAGCAGTTTGGGAAGGGCCCCCTACGAGCAGTACTTC

V: TRBV6-6
J: TRBJ1-2
D: -
size: many
length: 14
CDR3: CASSYEADNYGYTF
DNA: TGTGCCAGCAGTTACGAGGCGGATAACTATGGCTACACCTTC

V: TRBV10-3
J: TRBJ2-1
D: TRBD2
size: few
length: 15
CDR3: CAITPGLAALNEQFF
DNA: TGTGCCATCACCCCGGGACTAGCGGCCCTCAATGAGCAGTTCTTC